This T cell receptor beta chain was identified in a study of shared clonotypes between healthy human individuals. Researchers ran the assay at a deep level. Data came from immunoSEQ multiplex PCR; TCRdb stores just in-frame clones and leaves some out. The repertoire has some 240,000 clones, 50% to 80% of them found once; the top ten carry over 8.5%. Trimming took off 8 bases at V and 2 bases at J, with 13 bases between the two ends. Germline CDR1 is SNHLY and CDR2 is FYNNEI. The CDR3 consists of 14 residues. Study donors comprised healthy, HIV-negative adults devoid of recent acute infection or vaccination. Only Caucasian adults living in Nashville, Tennessee made up the donor group.

This chain connects TRBV2 to TRBJ1-5; D might be TRBD1 (5 bases). The sequence came from a man aged 30 to 39 in good health. Sequenced input: memory CD4+ T cells sorted from blood. This sample's subset: CD45RA-negative fraction. CDR3 region: CASGEGYRNQPQHF. The CDR3 nucleotides read TGTGCCAGCGGAGAGGGGTATCGCAATCAGCCCCAGCATTTT. Variable domain in full (rest from reference TRBV2 and TRBJ1-5): EPEVTQTPSHQVTQMGQEVILRCVPISNHLYFYWYRQILGQKVEFLVSFYNNEISEKSEIFDDQFSVERPDGSNFTLKIRSTKLEDSAMYFCASGEGYRNQPQHFGDGTRLSIL.